This T cell receptor beta chain was captured in a study of blood T cell repertoires in COVID-19. Sequencing used immunoSEQ multiplex PCR; TCRdb keeps in-frame clones, though not all of them. The sample includes roughly 79,000 clones, 65% to 85% of them seen just once. In germline, CDR1 is LGHNA, CDR2 YSLEER. The CDR3 contains 16 residues. V was pared by 2 bases and J by 2 bases, with 5 bases of the junction left unmatched. Material for sequencing was peripheral blood. The sequence derives from a middle-aged man with acute or convalescent COVID-19. The chain recombines TRBV4-3 with TRBJ1-3; 8 bases fit TRBD1. The DNA of the CDR3 is TGCGCCAGCAGCCAAACTACAGGGGGACCTGGAAACACCATATATTTT. Its translation: CASSQTTGGPGNTIYF.